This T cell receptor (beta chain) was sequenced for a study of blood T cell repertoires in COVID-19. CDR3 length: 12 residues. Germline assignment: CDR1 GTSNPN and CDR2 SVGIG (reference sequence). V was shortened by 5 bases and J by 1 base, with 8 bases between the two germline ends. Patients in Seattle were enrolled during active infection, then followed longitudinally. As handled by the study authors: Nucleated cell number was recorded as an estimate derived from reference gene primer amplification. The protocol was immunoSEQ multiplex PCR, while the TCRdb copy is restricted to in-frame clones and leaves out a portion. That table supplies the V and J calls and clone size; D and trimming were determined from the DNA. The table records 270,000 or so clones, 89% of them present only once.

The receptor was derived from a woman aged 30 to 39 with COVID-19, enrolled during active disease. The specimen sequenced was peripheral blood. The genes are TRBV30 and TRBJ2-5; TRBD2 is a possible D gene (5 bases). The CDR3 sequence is CAWGLLQETQYF. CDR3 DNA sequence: TGTGCCTGGGGACTCCTCCAAGAGACCCAGTACTTC.